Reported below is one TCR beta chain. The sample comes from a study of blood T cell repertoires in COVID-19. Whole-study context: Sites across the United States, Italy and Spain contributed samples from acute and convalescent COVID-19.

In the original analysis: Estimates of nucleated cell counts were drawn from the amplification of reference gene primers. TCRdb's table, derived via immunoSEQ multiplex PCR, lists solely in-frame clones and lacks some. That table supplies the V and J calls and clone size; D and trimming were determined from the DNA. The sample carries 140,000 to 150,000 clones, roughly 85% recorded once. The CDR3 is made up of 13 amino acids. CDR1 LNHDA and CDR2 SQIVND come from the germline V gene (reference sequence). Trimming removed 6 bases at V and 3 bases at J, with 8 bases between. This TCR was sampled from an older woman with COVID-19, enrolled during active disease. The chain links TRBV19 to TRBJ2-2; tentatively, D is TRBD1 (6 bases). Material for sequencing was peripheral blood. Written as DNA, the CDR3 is TGTGCCAGTAGGCGGACAGACACCGGGGAGCTGTTTTTT. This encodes CASRRTDTGELFF.